The sequence of this T cell receptor (beta chain) was determined in a study of chemoradiotherapy in HPV16-positive cancers. As for the study in general: Candidate HPV-specific T-cell clones and common TCR motifs came from functional assays in a couple of HPV16-positive patients.

There are 16 residues in the CDR3. Germline CDR1 SGHTA, CDR2 FQGNSA. V gave up 1 base and J gave up 6 bases; unmatched junction bases: 7. Sequencing was performed with immunoSEQ multiplex PCR; in TCRdb, only in-frame clones are kept and a portion is missing. The sample carries approximately 34,000 clones, about nine tenths recorded once. The TCR originated in a human donor with HPV-associated anogenital cancer. V gene TRBV7-2 combines with J gene TRBJ2-3, with 10 bases identical to TRBD2. The sequences come from blood, collected from a patient who underwent chemoradiotherapy. The CDR3 bases are TGTGCCAGCAGCTTAGTCGGTAGCGGGAGGCCGGATACGCAGTATTTT. The encoded protein is CASSLVGSGRPDTQYF. The whole variable domain, filled in from reference TRBV7-2 and TRBJ2-3, reads GAGVSQSPSNKVTEKGKDVELRCDPISGHTALYWYRQSLGQGLEFLIYFQGNSAPDKSGLPSDRFSAERTGGSVSTLTIQRTQQEDSAVYLCASSLVGSGRPDTQYFGPGTRLTVL.